The 17 T cell receptor beta chains below all came from one sample that was sequenced in a study of OX40 agonist ivuxolimab in advanced cancers. Sequenced by immunoSEQ multiplex PCR; TCRdb stores in-frame clones only, minus some. The data hold tens of thousands of clones, with about 81% observed a single time. Sample: CD4+ or CD8+ T cells sorted from blood, taken in a trial of the OX40 agonist ivuxolimab. These receptors all come from an adult with an advanced solid tumor such as melanoma, head and neck, liver or kidney cancer.

The chain has TRBV4-1 and TRBJ2-4; the D is unclear. Germline-derived CDR1 and CDR2 are MGHRA and YSYEKL. The CDR3 runs 17 residues. The ends were cut back, 3 bases at V and 1 base at J, with 16 bases in the middle. The CDR3 DNA reads TGCGCCAGCAGCCAGCCCTCTAAAGCGCCGGCCAAAAACATTCAGTACTTC. It specifies CASSQPSKAPAKNIQYF.

V is TRBV18 and J is TRBJ1-5; D perhaps matches TRBD1 (6 bases). The CDR3 is made up of 15 amino acids. In germline, CDR1 is KGHSH, CDR2 LQKENI. Trimming stripped 6 bases from V and 4 bases from J, with 16 bases between. CDR3 amino acids: CASSSRGDPNQPQHF. CDR3 sequence (DNA): TGTGCCAGCTCGTCGAGGGGGGACCCGAATCAGCCCCAGCATTTT. Looking up the rest from reference TRBV18 and TRBJ1-5 gives the full variable domain: NAGVMQNPRHLVRRRGQEARLRCSPMKGHSHVYWYRQLPEEGLKFMVYLQKENIIDESGMPKERFSAEFPKEGPSILRIQQVVRGDSAAYFCASSSRGDPNQPQHFGDGTRLSIL.

Regarding this clone: The sample has other DNA sequences that encode this CDR3 too. This rearrangement joins TRBV18 to TRBJ2-7; no clear D gene. CDR3 size: 12 residues. Germline lookup yields CDR1 KGHSH and CDR2 LQKENI. V lost 3 bases to trimming and J lost 4 bases, with 7 bases between them. CDR3 loop: CASSPLGYEQYF. In DNA form, the CDR3 reads TGTGCCAGCTCACCTCTGGGGTACGAGCAGTACTTC.

V is TRBV14 and J is TRBJ2-2; D unclear. Looked up from germline, CDR1 is SGHDN and CDR2 is FVKESK. The CDR3 is 15 residues long. V was pared by 0 bases and J by 4 bases, with 9 bases between. CDR3 sequence: CASSQDGRVTGELFF. DNA of the CDR3: TGTGCCAGCAGCCAAGATGGACGGGTCACCGGGGAGCTGTTTTTT.

The rearrangement links TRBV7-6 to TRBJ2-5, with unresolved D. The CDR3 is 12 amino acids. Trimming left V 4 bases short and J 8 bases short, with 11 bases between. CDR1 SGHVS and CDR2 FNYEAQ come from the germline V gene. CDR3 in amino acids: CASSSTGRTQYF. The CDR3 DNA is TGTGCCAGCAGCTCAACCGGAAGAACCCAGTACTTC.

The chain combines TRBV7-8 with TRBJ2-7, with 11 nucleotides matching TRBD1. Germline V gene lookup returns CDR1 SGHVS and CDR2 FQNEAQ. V dropped 3 bases and J dropped 2; count of bases not matched to a gene: 6. The CDR3 has 16 amino acids. In DNA form, the CDR3 reads TGTGCCAGCAGCTTGGGCTCGGGACAGGGGGCCTACGAGCAGTACTTC. Its translation is CASSLGSGQGAYEQYF.

This clone has a single count. V gene TRBV29-1 combines with J gene TRBJ2-2; 7 bases match TRBD1. The trim removed 7 bases at V and 4 bases at J, leaving 6 bases unmatched. This CDR3 comprises 13 residues. Germline V gives CDR1 SQVTM, CDR2 ANQGSEA. CDR3 residues: CSGGKGATGELFF. The CDR3 coding sequence is TGCAGCGGGGGTAAGGGGGCCACCGGGGAGCTGTTTTTT.

This rearrangement joins TRBV5-6 to TRBJ1-5; the D is unclear. There are 12 residues in the CDR3. Trimming stripped 4 bases from V and 6 bases from J, with 8 bases between. Germline loops: CDR1 SGHDT, CDR2 YYEEEE. The CDR3 region is CASSLPGQPQHF. CDR3 sequence (DNA): TGTGCCAGCAGCCTCCCCGGTCAGCCCCAGCATTTT.

The chain links TRBV5-1 to TRBJ2-1, with TRBD2 matching over 13 bases. The CDR3 contains 19 residues. V shed 0 bases, J shed 0 bases, and the junction held 6 bases outside the gene matches. The germline CDR1 and CDR2 sequences are SGHRS and YFSETQ. CDR3 DNA sequence: TGCGCCAGCAGCTTGGGACTAGCGGGGGGTTCGAGCTCCTACAATGAGCAGTTCTTC. Translating it yields CASSLGLAGGSSSYNEQFF.

The V and J genes are TRBV19 and TRBJ2-2, with D perhaps matching TRBD2 (6 bases). Germline V gene sequence: CDR1 LNHDA, CDR2 SQIVND (reference sequence). This CDR3 is 16 amino acids long. V was pared by 7 bases and J by 4 bases, with 19 bases between. The DNA of the CDR3 is TGTGCCAGTACCGAGCCCCGGGGAGGAGCCACCGGGGAGCTGTTTTTT. It yields the protein CASTEPRGGATGELFF.

Only a few counts were recorded for this clone. V and J are TRBV30 and TRBJ2-2; TRBD1 matches 8 bases. The germline V gene has CDR1 GTSNPN and CDR2 SVGIG (reference sequence). CDR3 length equals 14 residues. Trimming cost V 0 bases and J 4 bases; bases outside gene matches: 1. CDR3 in amino acids: CAWSVQGGTGELFF. The CDR3 bases are TGTGCCTGGAGTGTACAGGGGGGCACCGGGGAGCTGTTTTTT.

This chain links TRBV29-1 with TRBJ2-7; TRBD2 agrees at 7 bases. This CDR3 has 12 residues. The V segment lost 6 bases and the J segment 5 bases; nucleotides outside the gene matches: 7. Germline V lookup: CDR1 SQVTM, CDR2 ANQGSEA. The CDR3 sequence: CSVWRGSHEQYF. CDR3 in DNA: TGCAGCGTCTGGCGGGGGTCCCACGAGCAGTACTTC.

The chain employs TRBV4-2 and TRBJ2-7; 10 bases agree with TRBD1. CDR3 size: 15 residues. V dropped 2 bases and J dropped 3; count of bases not matched to a gene: 4. Germline V lookup: CDR1 LGHNA, CDR2 YNFKEQ. The CDR3 DNA is TGTGCCAGCAGCCAACCGGGACAGGGGTTCTACGAGCAGTACTTC. Its protein product is CASSQPGQGFYEQYF.

V gene TRBV15 combines with J gene TRBJ1-4, with D possibly being TRBD1 (6 bases). Germline V gene lookup returns CDR1 LNHNV and CDR2 YYDKDF (reference sequence). This CDR3 is 17 amino acids long. The V gene lost 1 base and the J gene lost 6 bases, with 18 bases spanning the gap. The CDR3 loop reads CATSRVRQARPYEKLFF. Written as DNA, the CDR3 is TGTGCCACCAGCAGAGTCAGACAGGCGAGACCCTATGAAAAACTGTTTTTT.

The J gene is TRBJ1-3, the V gene TRBV19, with TRBD1 identical over 7 bases. The CDR3 runs to 14 residues. V shed 7 bases, J shed 2 bases, and the junction held 5 bases outside the gene matches. Germline V gives CDR1 LNHDA, CDR2 SQIVND (reference sequence). The CDR3, as DNA: TGTGCCAGTAAGAGACAGGGCGCTGGAAACACCATATATTTT. This encodes CASKRQGAGNTIYF.

This clone was recorded once. The rearrangement links TRBV5-6 to TRBJ2-2; maybe TRBD2 (5 bases). The germline V gene encodes CDR1 SGHDT and CDR2 YYEEEE. V dropped 2 bases and J dropped 5 bases, with 7 bases sitting between them. The CDR3 runs to 13 residues. This CDR3 reads CASSFTRTGELFF. The CDR3 nucleotides are TGTGCCAGCAGCTTCACTAGAACCGGGGAGCTGTTTTTT.

This clone was seen only a few times. The genes are TRBV9 and TRBJ1-2; 12 bases line up with TRBD1. The CDR3 length is 15 residues. Per germline, CDR1 SGDLS and CDR2 YYNGEE. Losses at the gene ends were 5 bases for V and 8 bases for J; bases not matched to a gene: 10. As DNA, the CDR3 is TGTGCCAGCAGTGTCGGGACAGGGGGCGCCGAGGGCTACACCTTC. Protein sequence: CASSVGTGGAEGYTF.